The sequence of this T cell receptor beta chain was determined in a study of technical replicates of blood from several donors. The CDR3 is made up of 18 amino acids. V was pared by 2 bases and J by 5 bases, with 24 bases between. CDR1 and CDR2 from the germline V gene are SGHTA and FQGNSA. Assay: immunoSEQ multiplex PCR; the TCRdb copy retains only in-frame clones and omits some. This repertoire shows approximately 41,000 clones, almost 97% found once; its top ten account for about 0.37%. The material sequenced was T cells isolated from PBMCs. The receptor comes from a human donor in good health. The chain has TRBV7-2 and TRBJ1-1; D remains unclear. The CDR3 here is CASSLRLESYTGGTEAFF. CDR3 in DNA: TGTGCCAGCAGCTTAAGATTGGAGAGCTACACCGGAGGAACTGAAGCTTTCTTT.